This TCR beta chain was recorded in a study of cytomegalovirus exposure and HLA in healthy donors. V shed 8 bases and J 4 bases; nucleotides not matched to a gene: 9. The germline gives CDR1 MNHNY, CDR2 SVGAGI (reference sequence). CDR3 length equals 14 residues. This clone was observed once. Primers: 60 Vbeta forward and 13 Jbeta reverse. Clones were sequenced by immunoSEQ multiplex PCR, and TCRdb holds only the in-frame ones, with some missing. The sample contains about 61,000 clones, around 90% of which appear only once. The rearrangement uses TRBV6-6 and TRBJ1-1, with TRBD1 matching 8 bases. This TCR was recovered from a man aged 25-45 years in good health and CMV-seropositive. Sample: PBMCs. The CDR3 sequence: CASHQPGGITEAFF. CDR3 DNA sequence: TGTGCCAGCCATCAACCAGGGGGCATCACTGAAGCTTTCTTT.